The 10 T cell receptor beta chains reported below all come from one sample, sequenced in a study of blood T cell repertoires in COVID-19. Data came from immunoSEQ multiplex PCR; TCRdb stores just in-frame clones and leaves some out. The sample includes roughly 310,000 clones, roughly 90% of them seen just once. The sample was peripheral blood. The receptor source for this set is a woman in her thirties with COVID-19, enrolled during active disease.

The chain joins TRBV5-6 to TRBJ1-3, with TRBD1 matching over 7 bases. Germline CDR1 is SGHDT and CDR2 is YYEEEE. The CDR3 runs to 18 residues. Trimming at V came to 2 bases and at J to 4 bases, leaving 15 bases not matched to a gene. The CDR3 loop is CASSLEGMRGPRGNTIYF. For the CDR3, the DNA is TGTGCCAGCAGCTTAGAAGGGATGAGGGGGCCGAGAGGAAACACCATATATTTT.

CDR3 sequence: CASSPDRHNEQFF. The CDR3 bases are TGTGCCAGCAGCCCTGACAGGCACAATGAGCAGTTCTTC. V and J are TRBV11-3 and TRBJ2-1, with D maybe TRBD1 (6 bases). The length of the CDR3 is 13 residues. Germline assignment: CDR1 SGHNT and CDR2 YENEEA. V was pared by 5 bases and J by 5 bases, with 10 bases between.

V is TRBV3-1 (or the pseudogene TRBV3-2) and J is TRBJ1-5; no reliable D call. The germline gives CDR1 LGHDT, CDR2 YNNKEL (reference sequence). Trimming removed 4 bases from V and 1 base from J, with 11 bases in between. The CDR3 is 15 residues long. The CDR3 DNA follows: TGTGCCAGCAGCCCAACTCTGAGGAGCAATCAGCCCCAGCATTTT. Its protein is CASSPTLRSNQPQHF.

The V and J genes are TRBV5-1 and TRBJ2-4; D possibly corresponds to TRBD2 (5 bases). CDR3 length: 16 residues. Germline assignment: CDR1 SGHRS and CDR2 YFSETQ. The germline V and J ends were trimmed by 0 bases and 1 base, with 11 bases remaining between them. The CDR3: CASSLVGGGAKNIQYF. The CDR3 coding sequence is TGCGCCAGCAGCTTGGTGGGCGGCGGGGCCAAAAACATTCAGTACTTC.

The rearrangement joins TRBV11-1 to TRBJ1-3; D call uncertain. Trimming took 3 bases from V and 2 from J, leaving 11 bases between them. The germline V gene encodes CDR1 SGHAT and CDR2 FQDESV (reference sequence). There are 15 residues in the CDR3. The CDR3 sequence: CASSFGGEAGNTIYF. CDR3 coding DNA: TGTGCCAGCAGCTTCGGCGGAGAAGCTGGAAACACCATATATTTT.

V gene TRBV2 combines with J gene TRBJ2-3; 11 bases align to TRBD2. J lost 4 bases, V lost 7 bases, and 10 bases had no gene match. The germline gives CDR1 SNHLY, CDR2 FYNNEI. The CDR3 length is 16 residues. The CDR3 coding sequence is TGTGCCAGCAACACTAATAGCGGGAGGGCCCCAGATACGCAGTATTTT. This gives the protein CASNTNSGRAPDTQYF.

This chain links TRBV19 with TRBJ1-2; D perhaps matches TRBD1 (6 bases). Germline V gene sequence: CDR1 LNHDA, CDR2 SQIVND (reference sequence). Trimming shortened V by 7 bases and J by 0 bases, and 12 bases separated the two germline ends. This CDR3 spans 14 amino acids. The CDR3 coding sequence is TGTGCCAGTAAAAACAGGGAATCTAACTATGGCTACACCTTC. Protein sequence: CASKNRESNYGYTF.

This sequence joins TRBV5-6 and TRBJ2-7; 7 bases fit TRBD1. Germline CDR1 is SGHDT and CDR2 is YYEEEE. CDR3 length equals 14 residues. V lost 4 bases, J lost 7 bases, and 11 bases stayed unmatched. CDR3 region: CASSPTGASLEQYF. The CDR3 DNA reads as TGTGCCAGCAGCCCTACAGGGGCGTCCTTGGAGCAGTACTTC.

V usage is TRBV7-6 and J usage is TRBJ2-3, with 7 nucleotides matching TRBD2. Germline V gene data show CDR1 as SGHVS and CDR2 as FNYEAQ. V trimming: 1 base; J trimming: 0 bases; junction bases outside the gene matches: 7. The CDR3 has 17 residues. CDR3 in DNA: TGTGCCAGCAGCTTAGGGGCTAGCGGCTTTAGCACAGATACGCAGTATTTT. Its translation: CASSLGASGFSTDTQYF. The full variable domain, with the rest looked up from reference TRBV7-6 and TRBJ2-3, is GAGVSQSPRYKVTKRGQDVALRCDPISGHVSLYWYRQALGQGPEFLTYFNYEAQQDKSGLPNDRFSAERPEGSISTLTIQRTEQRDSAMYRCASSLGASGFSTDTQYFGPGTRLTVL.

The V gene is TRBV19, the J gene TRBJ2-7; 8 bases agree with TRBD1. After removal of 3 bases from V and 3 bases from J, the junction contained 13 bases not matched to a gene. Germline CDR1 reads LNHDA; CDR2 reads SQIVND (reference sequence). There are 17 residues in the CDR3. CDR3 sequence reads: CASSIGLTQGEGYEQYF. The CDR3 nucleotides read TGTGCCAGTAGTATCGGGCTGACACAGGGGGAAGGCTACGAGCAGTACTTC. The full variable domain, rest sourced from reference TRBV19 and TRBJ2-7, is DGGITQSPKYLFRKEGQNVTLSCEQNLNHDAMYWYRQDPGQGLRLIYYSQIVNDFQKGDIAEGYSVSREKKESFPLTVTSAQKNPTAFYLCASSIGLTQGEGYEQYFGPGTRLTVT.